The entry that follows covers one T cell receptor (beta chain) sequence. These data come from a study of early T cells in non-severe SARS-CoV-2 infection. Study background: Unsorted whole-blood RNA was sequenced in bulk, leaving chains unpaired.

Looked up from germline, CDR1 is SGHNT and CDR2 is YENEEA. V gave up 0 bases and J gave up 4 bases, with 7 bases separating them. CDR3 length equals 14 residues. In the library, individual cDNA molecules carried attached unique molecular identifiers. Each CDR3 protein is one row after TCRdb ran MiXCR on the 5' RACE reads. The data show around 61,000 distinct CDR3 sequences, about 16% seen once. The sequence came from an adult who was a healthcare worker with PCR-confirmed SARS-CoV-2 infection or an uninfected control (not recorded which). The specimen comprised whole blood, sampled at baseline. This chain connects TRBV11-3 to TRBJ1-5; D uncertain. The CDR3 sequence is CASSLESLNQPQHF. CDR3 DNA sequence: TGTGCCAGCAGCTTAGAGTCACTTAATCAGCCCCAGCATTTT.